This TCR beta chain was documented in a study of regulatory T cells in long-lasting Graves disease listed by TCRdb under 2021. Turning to the overall study: Persistent Graves' disease was defined as antithyroid drug treatment for over 5 years with persistently positive TSH receptor autoantibodies. Persistent Graves' disease patients were compared with newly diagnosed Graves' disease patients by peripheral blood TCR sequencing and RNA sequencing. A total of about 33 samples underwent TCR sequencing, from around 13 patients with persistent Graves' disease and some 20 patients with newly diagnosed Graves' disease. The study was registered as a clinical trial and conducted in China. On average, persistent Graves' disease patients in the clinical cohort had been on antithyroid drugs for around ten years.

At the junction V is shortened by 5 bases and J by 0 bases; bases outside the gene matches: 8. The germline V gene yields SGHAT for CDR1 and FQNNGV for CDR2. From cysteine to phenylalanine, the CDR3 is 17 amino acids long. Only the CDR3 part of the read is kept: 51 bases, read in frame from the first base. The full study reports these points: Preferential use of TRBV28, TRBJ1-2 and TRBJ2-5 was observed in persistent disease, whereas TRBV20-1 and TRBJ2-1 were favored in newly diagnosed disease. Only the TCR beta chain was sequenced and analyzed. The authors acknowledged the small sample size as a limitation that may reduce accuracy. Compared with newly diagnosed patients, patients with persistent Graves' disease had lower TCR Shannon entropy and fewer highly expanded clones, which suggests clonal expansion. Peripheral blood alone was examined, since thyroid tissue, which constituted the primary lesion, could not be accessed. More public clonotypes were shared among persistent patients (roughly 2,700) than among newly diagnosed patients (roughly 1,000).

The sample holds a few counts of this clonotype. Its antigen has not been determined. The input lacks base qualities; no much larger clone sits a single base away. Read against the paper, the sample's time point label means: persistent/refractory GD, antithyroid drugs over 5 years with positive TRAb. For both TCR sequencing and RNA sequencing, RNA was extracted from PBMCs in TRIzol. The diagnosis of Graves' disease was made according to American Thyroid Association guidelines. Recruitment of patients was carried out at an endocrinology department in Xi'an, China. From each patient, 7.5 to 9.5 milliliters of peripheral blood was collected into an EDTA anticoagulant tube. Ficoll Paque Plus density gradient separation was used to isolate PBMCs, and no further T cell sorting was done. An Agilent 2100 Bioanalyzer and agarose gel were used to assess RNA quality, and a NanoDrop 2000 was used to measure RNA concentration.

The protocol used for the library was multiplex PCR. The run used an Illumina HiSeq 4000. TCR beta libraries were built with iRepertoire HTBI primers and Arm-PCR amplification of CDR3 regions. PCR products were gel purified before sequencing. The paper's data handling went like this. Gene usage analysis of CDR3 amino acid clonotypes used the approximately 62 TRBV and some 15 TRBJ segments found across samples. COPE and FqMerger were used to merge the filtered high-quality paired reads into contigs. BLAST was used to align contigs to IMGT TRBV, TRBD and TRBJ reference genes, with CDR3 defined following IMGT. Highly expanded clones were defined as clonotypes with a frequency above 0.1%. Shannon entropy was used to measure repertoire diversity, and the Gini coefficient was used to measure V-J evenness. Public clonotypes were defined as clonotypes shared by more than one individual. The public reads were run again by TCRdb, first through fastp at Q25 and then through MiXCR, and only productive beta chains were kept. Every entry covers one CDR3 protein and lists the most common genes and DNA from its rows. These V and J calls originate from TCRdb's pipeline instead of the authors' own analysis. The sample table holds 700,000 or so distinct CDR3 sequences, of which around 30% were seen once. The ten largest clones represent 40% to 55% of the sample.

Sequenced here: peripheral blood mononuclear cells (PBMCs), sampled when the disease was refractory, from a patient treated with antithyroid drugs. This sequence uses TRBV11-2 and TRBJ2-3; the junction holds 10 bases that match TRBD2. The clonotype was recovered from a female donor with Graves disease. The encoded CDR3 is CASSPGSGRLSTDTQYF. Here is the DNA: TGTGCCAGCAGCCCGGGTAGCGGGAGGCTTAGCACAGATACGCAGTATTTT.